The 23 T cell receptor beta chains given below trace back to one sample, sequenced in a study of T cell responses to AZD1222 COVID-19 vaccine. Only in-frame clones appear in the TCRdb table, and some are missing; sequencing was by immunoSEQ multiplex PCR. Among 75,000 to 100,000 clones, 75% to 90% were seen once, and the ten largest hold 2% to 3%. Sequences were derived from peripheral blood, sampled on day 0 of AZD1222 vaccination. Source of these receptors: an adult in good health.

This clone was detected once. The CDR3 protein is CASSSKGRDTSQEVSNQPQHF. The CDR3 DNA follows: TGTGCCAGCAGTTCCAAAGGCCGGGACACCTCCCAAGAGGTTAGCAATCAGCCCCAGCATTTT. J is TRBJ1-5 and V is TRBV27; D is perhaps TRBD1 (6 bases). CDR1 and CDR2 from the germline V gene are MNHEY and SMNVEV (reference sequence). The CDR3 contains 21 residues. The V gene lost 4 bases and the J gene lost 0 bases, with 28 bases spanning the gap.

The chain is built from TRBV5-1 and TRBJ1-2; 7 bases map to TRBD1. Trimming cost V 4 bases and J 1 base; bases outside gene matches: 4. The germline CDR1 and CDR2 sequences are SGHRS and YFSETQ. This CDR3 region has 14 residues. The CDR3 loop reads CASSPGQLNYGYTF. CDR3 sequence (DNA): TGCGCCAGCAGCCCGGGACAGCTTAACTATGGCTACACCTTC.

V is TRBV5-1 and J is TRBJ2-6; 10 bases match TRBD1. This CDR3 comprises 19 residues. CDR1 and CDR2 (germline): SGHRS, YFSETQ. With V trimmed by 6 bases and J by 4 bases, 16 bases remained unmatched. DNA for the CDR3: TGCGCCAGCACTTCGCTCCCCGGGACAGGGGACTCCGGGGCCAACGTCCTGACTTTC. Translated, it gives CASTSLPGTGDSGANVLTF.

V is TRBV29-1 and J is TRBJ2-7; D not certain. The CDR3 consists of 18 residues. Germline-derived CDR1 and CDR2 are SQVTM and ANQGSEA. V gave up 5 bases and J gave up 2 bases, with 28 bases separating them. In DNA, the CDR3 is TGCAGCGTTCTTCTGCCGTCCCACCGAAGCATCCACACCTACGAGCAGTACTTC. Its protein is CSVLLPSHRSIHTYEQYF.

V and J are TRBV30 and TRBJ1-1; the D gene is possibly TRBD1 (5 bases). The length of the CDR3 is 11 residues. The V and J ends lost 5 bases and 8 bases respectively, with 12 bases between them. Looked up from germline, CDR1 is GTSNPN and CDR2 is SVGIG (reference sequence). The CDR3 DNA reads as TGTGCCTGGGCAATGGGGGGGGAAGCTTTCTTT. Translating it yields CAWAMGGEAFF.

The rearrangement uses TRBV6-1 and TRBJ2-2; TRBD2 matches 8 bases. The CDR3 has 14 amino acids. Germline CDR1 MNHNS, CDR2 SASEGT. Trimming at V came to 10 bases and at J to 2 bases, leaving 6 bases not matched to a gene. The CDR3 sequence: CAIDRGGNTGELFF. For the CDR3, the DNA is TGTGCCATAGATCGGGGGGGAAACACCGGGGAGCTGTTTTTT.

This clone has just one count. V and J are TRBV3-1 (or the pseudogene TRBV3-2) and TRBJ1-5, with D perhaps TRBD1 (6 bases). The ends were cut back, 1 base at V and 11 bases at J, with 12 bases in the middle. The CDR3 loop spans 13 amino acids. Germline V CDR1 and CDR2: LGHDT, YNNKEL (reference sequence). The CDR3 spells CASSQGEQGAQHF. The CDR3 DNA sequence: TGTGCCAGCAGCCAAGGGGAACAGGGTGCCCAGCATTTT.

The CDR3 reads CASSEAAGGFYEQYF. The CDR3 nucleotides are TGTGCCAGCAGTGAGGCCGCGGGAGGCTTCTACGAGCAGTACTTC. The chain joins TRBV6-1 to TRBJ2-7, with TRBD2 matching 8 bases. The CDR3 contains 15 residues. The V and J ends lost 3 bases and 3 bases, in that order; junction bases with no gene match: 7. Germline CDR1 is MNHNS and CDR2 is SASEGT.

The rearrangement links TRBV2 to TRBJ2-7, with TRBD2 matching over 8 bases. This CDR3 region has 15 residues. The junction had 12 bases not matched to a gene; V was cut back by 4 bases and J by 7 bases. The germline gives CDR1 SNHLY, CDR2 FYNNEI. CDR3 coding DNA: TGTGCCAGCAGTGTTCGGGGTAGCGGGGTAGAGGAGCAGTACTTC. Translating gives CASSVRGSGVEEQYF.

The chain uses TRBV19 and TRBJ2-7, with D maybe TRBD1 (6 bases). The V gene lost 6 bases and the J gene lost 0 bases, with 9 bases spanning the gap. Per germline, CDR1 LNHDA and CDR2 SQIVND (reference sequence). The CDR3 spans 13 residues. The CDR3 DNA is TGTGCCAGTAGCCAGGGGAGCTCCTACGAGCAGTACTTC. This codes for CASSQGSSYEQYF.

The chain employs TRBV5-1 and TRBJ2-1, with 7 bases aligning to TRBD2. Germline assignment: CDR1 SGHRS and CDR2 YFSETQ. The CDR3 spans 17 residues. V lost 0 bases to trimming and J lost 2 bases; unmatched junction nucleotides: 8. The CDR3 spells CASSLARTSSTYNEQFF. DNA for the CDR3: TGCGCCAGCAGCTTGGCAAGGACTAGTTCAACCTACAATGAGCAGTTCTTC.

The chain links TRBV6-1 to TRBJ2-2; 7 positions match TRBD1. The CDR3 sequence is 16 residues long. J gave up 2 bases and V 2 bases, and 5 bases lay outside the gene matches. Germline-derived CDR1 and CDR2 are MNHNS and SASEGT. The CDR3 region has the DNA TGTGCCAGCAGTGAAATAAGGGGGCTTAACACCGGGGAGCTGTTTTTT. Amino acid sequence: CASSEIRGLNTGELFF.

V is TRBV4-2 and J is TRBJ2-7; the match to TRBD2 covers 13 bases. CDR3 length equals 17 residues. J was trimmed by 2 bases and V by 1 base; bases with no gene match: 5. The V gene's germline CDR1 is LGHNA and CDR2 YNFKEQ. DNA for the CDR3: TGTGCCAGCAGCCAAGCCCGGGGACTAGCGGGGACCTACGAGCAGTACTTC. Translation: CASSQARGLAGTYEQYF.

The chain links TRBV6-5 to TRBJ1-1; no definite D call. V lost 6 bases to trimming and J lost 10 bases, with 12 bases between them. Germline lookup yields CDR1 MNHEY and CDR2 SVGAGI. The CDR3 spans 11 residues. The CDR3 region has the DNA TGTGCCAGCAGGGACGGGAGAGGAGCTTTCTTT. Translating gives CASRDGRGAFF.

This chain uses TRBV4-1 with TRBJ1-4, with D perhaps matching TRBD1 (6 bases). The length of the CDR3 is 18 residues. The ends were cut back, 5 bases at V and 0 bases at J, with 19 bases in the middle. Germline CDR1 MGHRA, CDR2 YSYEKL. The CDR3 bases are TGCGCCAGCAGCTCAGGGACAACGTATTTTGCAACTAATGAAAAACTGTTTTTT. Its protein product is CASSSGTTYFATNEKLFF.

The chain recombines TRBV25-1 with TRBJ2-7, with D unresolved. The V and J ends lost 4 bases and 6 bases respectively, with 10 bases between them. The CDR3 length is 12 residues. Germline V gene sequence: CDR1 MGHDK, CDR2 SYGVNS. The CDR3 sequence: CASSGGSTEQYF. CDR3 DNA: TGTGCCAGCAGTGGAGGATCGACCGAGCAGTACTTC.

This chain joins TRBV30 and TRBJ2-2, with D perhaps TRBD1 or TRBD2 (6 bases each). V lost 2 bases and J lost 1, with 17 bases in between. Germline-derived CDR1 and CDR2 are GTSNPN and SVGIG (reference sequence). The CDR3 is 17 residues long. CDR3 nucleotides: TGTGCCTGGAGTCATCGAGGGGGGCGAAAGAACACCGGGGAGCTGTTTTTT. Its translation: CAWSHRGGRKNTGELFF.

The rearrangement links TRBV2 to TRBJ2-1; 10 positions agree with TRBD2. The ends lost 6 bases at V and 4 bases at J; junction bases unmatched: 3. CDR3 size: 14 residues. CDR1 and CDR2 from the germline V gene are SNHLY and FYNNEI. CDR3 nucleotide sequence: TGTGCCAGCAGAACTAGCGGGGTTTACAATGAGCAGTTCTTC. Protein sequence: CASRTSGVYNEQFF.

V and J are TRBV30 and TRBJ2-7; D may be TRBD1 or TRBD2 (5 bases each). CDR1 is GTSNPN, CDR2 SVGIG, per germline (reference sequence). Trimming shortened V by 0 bases and J by 3 bases, and 15 bases separated the two germline ends. The CDR3 loop spans 15 amino acids. DNA of the CDR3: TGTGCCTGGAGTGTAGAGGGGTGGGTAAACTACGAGCAGTACTTC. It is translated as CAWSVEGWVNYEQYF.

The chain recombines TRBV27 with TRBJ2-7; 8 nucleotides agree with TRBD2. The V and J ends lost 0 bases and 5 bases, in that order; junction bases with no gene match: 3. The length of the CDR3 is 14 residues. Per the germline V gene, CDR1 is MNHEY and CDR2 is SMNVEV (reference sequence). CDR3 region: CASSLSLAENEQYF. The CDR3 DNA sequence: TGTGCCAGCAGTTTATCACTAGCGGAGAACGAGCAGTACTTC.

The J gene is TRBJ2-5, the V gene TRBV5-1, with D perhaps matching TRBD1 (5 bases). CDR1 SGHRS and CDR2 YFSETQ come from the germline V gene. The V gene lost 0 bases and the J gene lost 4 bases, with 10 bases spanning the gap. The CDR3 has 14 residues. DNA for the CDR3: TGCGCCAGCAGCTTGGGGGGCAGAGGAGAGACCCAGTACTTC. Amino acids: CASSLGGRGETQYF.

The gene calls are TRBV15 and TRBJ2-1; TRBD2 matches 8 bases. The J segment lost 8 bases and the V segment lost 0 bases, leaving 12 bases of the junction unmatched. The CDR3 extends over 17 amino acids. CDR1 is LNHNV, CDR2 YYDKDF, per germline (reference sequence). The CDR3 protein is CATSRDFGLAVKDEQFF. The CDR3 nucleotides are TGTGCCACCAGCAGAGATTTTGGACTAGCCGTAAAGGATGAGCAGTTCTTC.

The chain uses TRBV5-1 and TRBJ1-1; possibly TRBD1 for D (6 bases). The CDR3 contains 16 residues. Germline CDR1 is SGHRS and CDR2 is YFSETQ. The V and J ends lost 0 bases and 0 bases respectively, with 12 bases between them. CDR3 nucleotide sequence: TGCGCCAGCAGCTTGGTGGCAGGGGACATGAACACTGAAGCTTTCTTT. This codes for CASSLVAGDMNTEAFF.